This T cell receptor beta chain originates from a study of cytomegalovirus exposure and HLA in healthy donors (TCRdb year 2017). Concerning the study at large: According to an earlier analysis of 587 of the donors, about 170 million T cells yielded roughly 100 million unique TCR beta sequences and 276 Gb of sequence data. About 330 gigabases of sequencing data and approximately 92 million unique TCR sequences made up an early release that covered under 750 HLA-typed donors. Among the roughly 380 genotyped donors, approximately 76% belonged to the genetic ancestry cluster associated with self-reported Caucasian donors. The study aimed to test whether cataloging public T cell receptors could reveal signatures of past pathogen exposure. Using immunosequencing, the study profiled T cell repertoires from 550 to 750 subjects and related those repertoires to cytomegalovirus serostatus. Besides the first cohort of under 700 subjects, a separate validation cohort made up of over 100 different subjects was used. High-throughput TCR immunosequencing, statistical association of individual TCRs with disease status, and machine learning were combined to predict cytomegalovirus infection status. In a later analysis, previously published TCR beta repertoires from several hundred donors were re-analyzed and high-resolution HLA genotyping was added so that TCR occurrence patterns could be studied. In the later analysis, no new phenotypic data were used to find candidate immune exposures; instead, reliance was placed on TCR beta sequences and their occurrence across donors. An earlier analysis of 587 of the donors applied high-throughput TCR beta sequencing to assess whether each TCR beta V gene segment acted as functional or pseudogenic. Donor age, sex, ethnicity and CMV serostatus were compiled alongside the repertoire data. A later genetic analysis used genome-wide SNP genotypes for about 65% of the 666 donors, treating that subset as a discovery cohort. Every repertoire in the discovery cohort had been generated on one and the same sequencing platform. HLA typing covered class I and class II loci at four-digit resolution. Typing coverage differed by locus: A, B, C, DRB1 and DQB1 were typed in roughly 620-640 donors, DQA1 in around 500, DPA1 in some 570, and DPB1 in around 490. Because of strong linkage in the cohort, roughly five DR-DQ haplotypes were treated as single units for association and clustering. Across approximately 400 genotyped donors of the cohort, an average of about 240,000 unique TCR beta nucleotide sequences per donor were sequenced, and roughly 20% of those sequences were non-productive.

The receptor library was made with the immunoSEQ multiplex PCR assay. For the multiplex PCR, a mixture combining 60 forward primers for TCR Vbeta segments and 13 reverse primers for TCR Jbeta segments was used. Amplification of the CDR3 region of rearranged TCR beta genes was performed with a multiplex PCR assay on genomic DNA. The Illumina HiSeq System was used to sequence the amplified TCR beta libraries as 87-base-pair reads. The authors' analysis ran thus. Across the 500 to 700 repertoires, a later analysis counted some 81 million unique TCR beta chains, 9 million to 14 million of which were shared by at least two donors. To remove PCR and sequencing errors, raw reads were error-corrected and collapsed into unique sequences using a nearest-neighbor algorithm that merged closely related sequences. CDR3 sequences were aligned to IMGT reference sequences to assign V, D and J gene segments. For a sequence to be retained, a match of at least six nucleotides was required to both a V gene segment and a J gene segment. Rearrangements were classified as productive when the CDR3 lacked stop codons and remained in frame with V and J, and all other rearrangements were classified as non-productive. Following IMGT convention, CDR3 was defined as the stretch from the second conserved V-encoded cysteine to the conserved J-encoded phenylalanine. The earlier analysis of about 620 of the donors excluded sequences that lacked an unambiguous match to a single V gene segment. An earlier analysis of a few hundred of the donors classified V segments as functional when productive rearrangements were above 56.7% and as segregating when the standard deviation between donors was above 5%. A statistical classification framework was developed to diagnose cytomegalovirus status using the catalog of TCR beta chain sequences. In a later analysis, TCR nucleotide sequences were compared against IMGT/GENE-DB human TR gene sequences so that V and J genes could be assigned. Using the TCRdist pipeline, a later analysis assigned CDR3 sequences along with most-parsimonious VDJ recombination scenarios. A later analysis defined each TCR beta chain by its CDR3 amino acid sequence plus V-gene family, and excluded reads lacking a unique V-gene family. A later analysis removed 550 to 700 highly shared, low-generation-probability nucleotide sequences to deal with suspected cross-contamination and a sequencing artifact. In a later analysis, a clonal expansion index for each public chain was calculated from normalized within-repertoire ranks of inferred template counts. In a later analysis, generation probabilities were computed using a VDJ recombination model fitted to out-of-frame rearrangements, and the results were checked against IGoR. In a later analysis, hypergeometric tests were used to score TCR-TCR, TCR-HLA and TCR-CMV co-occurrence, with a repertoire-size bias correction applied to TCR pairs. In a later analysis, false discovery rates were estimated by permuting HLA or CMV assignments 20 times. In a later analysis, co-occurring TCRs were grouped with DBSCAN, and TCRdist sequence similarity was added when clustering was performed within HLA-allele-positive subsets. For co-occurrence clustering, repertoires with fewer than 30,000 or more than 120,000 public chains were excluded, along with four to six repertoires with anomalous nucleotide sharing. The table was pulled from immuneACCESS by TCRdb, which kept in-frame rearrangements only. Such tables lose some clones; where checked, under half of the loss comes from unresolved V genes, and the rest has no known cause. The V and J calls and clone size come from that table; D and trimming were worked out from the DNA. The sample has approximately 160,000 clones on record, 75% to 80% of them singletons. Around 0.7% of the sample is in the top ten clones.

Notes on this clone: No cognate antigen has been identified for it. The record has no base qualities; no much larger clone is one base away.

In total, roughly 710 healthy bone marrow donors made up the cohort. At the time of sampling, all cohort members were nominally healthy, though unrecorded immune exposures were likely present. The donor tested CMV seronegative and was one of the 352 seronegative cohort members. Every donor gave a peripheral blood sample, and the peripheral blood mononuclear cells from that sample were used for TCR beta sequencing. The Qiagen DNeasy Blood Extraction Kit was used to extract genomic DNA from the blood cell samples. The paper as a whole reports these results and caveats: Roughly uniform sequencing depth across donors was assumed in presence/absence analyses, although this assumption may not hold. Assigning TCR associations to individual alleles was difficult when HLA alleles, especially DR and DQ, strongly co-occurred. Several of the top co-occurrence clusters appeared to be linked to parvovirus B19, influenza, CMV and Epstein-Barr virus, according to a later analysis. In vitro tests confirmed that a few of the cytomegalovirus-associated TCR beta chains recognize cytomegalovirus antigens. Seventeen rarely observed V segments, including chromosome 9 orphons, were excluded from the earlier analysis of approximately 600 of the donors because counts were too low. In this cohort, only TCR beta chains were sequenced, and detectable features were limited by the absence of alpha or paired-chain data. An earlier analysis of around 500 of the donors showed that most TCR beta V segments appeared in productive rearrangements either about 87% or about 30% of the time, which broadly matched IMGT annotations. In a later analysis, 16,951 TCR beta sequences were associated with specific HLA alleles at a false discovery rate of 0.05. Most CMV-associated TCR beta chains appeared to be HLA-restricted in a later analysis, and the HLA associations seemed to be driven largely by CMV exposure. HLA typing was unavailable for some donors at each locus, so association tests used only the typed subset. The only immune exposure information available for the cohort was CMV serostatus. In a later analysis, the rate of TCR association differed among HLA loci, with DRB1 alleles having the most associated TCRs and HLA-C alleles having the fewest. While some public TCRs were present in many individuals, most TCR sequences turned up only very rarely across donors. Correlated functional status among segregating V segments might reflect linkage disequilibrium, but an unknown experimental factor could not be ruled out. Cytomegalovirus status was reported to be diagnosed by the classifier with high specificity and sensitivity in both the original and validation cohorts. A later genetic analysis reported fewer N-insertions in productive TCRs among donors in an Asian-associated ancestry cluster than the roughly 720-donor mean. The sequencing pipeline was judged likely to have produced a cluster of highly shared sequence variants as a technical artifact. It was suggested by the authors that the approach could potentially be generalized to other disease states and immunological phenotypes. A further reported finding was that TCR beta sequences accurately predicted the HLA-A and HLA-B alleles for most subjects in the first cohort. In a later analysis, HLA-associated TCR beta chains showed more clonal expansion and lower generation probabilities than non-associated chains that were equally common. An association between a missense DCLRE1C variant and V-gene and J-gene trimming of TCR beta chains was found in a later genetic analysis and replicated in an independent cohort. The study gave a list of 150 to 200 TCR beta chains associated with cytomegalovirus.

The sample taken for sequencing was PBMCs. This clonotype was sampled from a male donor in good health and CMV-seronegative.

The nucleotide sequence is TGTGCCAGCAGCGATTCGACTAGCGGAGCCTACAATGAGCAGTTCTTC. Translated, this is CASSDSTSGAYNEQFF. The chain employs TRBV7-9 and TRBJ2-1; a stretch of 9 junction bases matches TRBD2. Its CDR3 holds 16 amino acids, cysteine through phenylalanine. Just CDR3 DNA is preserved here, 48 bases in frame from base 1. Clipping removes 5 bases from V and 2 bases from J, with 7 as the unmatched junction base count. The germline V gene (reference sequence) specifies SEHNR as CDR1 and FQNEAQ as CDR2.